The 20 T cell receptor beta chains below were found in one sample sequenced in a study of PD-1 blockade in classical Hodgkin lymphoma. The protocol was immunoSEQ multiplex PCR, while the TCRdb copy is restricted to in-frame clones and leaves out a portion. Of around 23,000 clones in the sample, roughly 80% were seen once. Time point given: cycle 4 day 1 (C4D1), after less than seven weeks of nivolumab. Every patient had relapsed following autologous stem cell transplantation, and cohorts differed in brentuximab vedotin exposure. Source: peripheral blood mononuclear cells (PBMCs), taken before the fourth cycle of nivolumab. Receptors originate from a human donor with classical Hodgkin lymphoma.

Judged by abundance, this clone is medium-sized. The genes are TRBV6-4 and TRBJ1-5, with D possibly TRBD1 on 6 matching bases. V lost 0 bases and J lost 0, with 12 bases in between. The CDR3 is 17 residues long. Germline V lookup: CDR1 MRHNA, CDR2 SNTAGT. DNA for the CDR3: TGTGCCAGCAGTGACTCGACAGGTAGGAATAGCAATCAGCCCCAGCATTTT. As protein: CASSDSTGRNSNQPQHF.

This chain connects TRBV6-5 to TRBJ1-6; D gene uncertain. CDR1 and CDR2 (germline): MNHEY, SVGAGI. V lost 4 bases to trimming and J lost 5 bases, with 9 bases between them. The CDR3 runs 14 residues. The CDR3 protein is CASSWIPDNSPLHF. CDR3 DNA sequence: TGTGCCAGCAGTTGGATCCCGGATAATTCACCCCTCCACTTT.

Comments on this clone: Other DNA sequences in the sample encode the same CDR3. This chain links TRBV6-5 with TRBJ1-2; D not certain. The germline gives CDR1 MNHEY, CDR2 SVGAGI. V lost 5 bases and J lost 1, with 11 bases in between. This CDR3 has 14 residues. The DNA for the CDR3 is TGTGCCAGCAGTCTAACGGGCAGTAACTATGGCTACACCTTC. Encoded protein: CASSLTGSNYGYTF.

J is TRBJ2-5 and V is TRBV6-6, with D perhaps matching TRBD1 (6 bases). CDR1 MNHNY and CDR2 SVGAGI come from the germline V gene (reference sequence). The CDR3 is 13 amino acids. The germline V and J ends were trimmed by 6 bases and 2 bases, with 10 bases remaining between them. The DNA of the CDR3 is TGTGCCAGCAGGAAACAGGGTCAAGAGACCCAGTACTTC. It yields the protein CASRKQGQETQYF.

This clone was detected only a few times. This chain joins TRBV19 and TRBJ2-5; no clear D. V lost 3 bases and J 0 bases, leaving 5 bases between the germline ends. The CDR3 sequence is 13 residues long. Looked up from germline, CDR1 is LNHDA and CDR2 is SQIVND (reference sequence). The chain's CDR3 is CASSMRYQETQYF. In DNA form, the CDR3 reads TGTGCCAGTAGTATGCGATACCAAGAGACCCAGTACTTC.

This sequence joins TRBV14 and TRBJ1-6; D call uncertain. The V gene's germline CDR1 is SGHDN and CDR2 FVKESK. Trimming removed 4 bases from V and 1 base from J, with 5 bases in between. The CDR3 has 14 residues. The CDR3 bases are TGTGCCAGCAGCCCAAGGTCCTATAATTCACCCCTCCACTTT. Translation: CASSPRSYNSPLHF.

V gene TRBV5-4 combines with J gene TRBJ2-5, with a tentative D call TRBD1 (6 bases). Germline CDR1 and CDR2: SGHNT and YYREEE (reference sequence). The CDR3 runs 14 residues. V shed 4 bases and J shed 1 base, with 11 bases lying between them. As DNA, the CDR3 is TGTGCCAGCAGCGTTGGGGGCAGCCAAGAGACCCAGTACTTC. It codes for CASSVGGSQETQYF.

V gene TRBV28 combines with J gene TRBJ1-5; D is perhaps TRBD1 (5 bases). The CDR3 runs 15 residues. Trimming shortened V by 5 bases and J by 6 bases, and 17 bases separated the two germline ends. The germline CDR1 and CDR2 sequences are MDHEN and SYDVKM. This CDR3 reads CASSLVGERRQPQHF. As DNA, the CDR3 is TGTGCCAGCAGTCTAGTGGGGGAAAGACGTCAGCCCCAGCATTTT.

The CDR3 region is CSVDHPYGGDGYTF. The CDR3 DNA is TGCAGCGTTGATCACCCCTATGGGGGGGATGGCTACACCTTC. The genes are TRBV29-1 and TRBJ1-2; possibly TRBD1 for D (5 bases). The CDR3 is 14 residues long. From germline, CDR1 is SQVTM and CDR2 ANQGSEA. V was shortened by 3 bases and J by 6 bases, with 17 bases between the two germline ends.

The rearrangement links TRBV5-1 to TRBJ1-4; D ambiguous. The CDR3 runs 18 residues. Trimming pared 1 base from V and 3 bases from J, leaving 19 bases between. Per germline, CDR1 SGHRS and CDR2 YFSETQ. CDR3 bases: TGCGCCAGCAGCTTGAGGTCTTGGCCCCCGGAGGCTAATGAAAAACTGTTTTTT. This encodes CASSLRSWPPEANEKLFF.

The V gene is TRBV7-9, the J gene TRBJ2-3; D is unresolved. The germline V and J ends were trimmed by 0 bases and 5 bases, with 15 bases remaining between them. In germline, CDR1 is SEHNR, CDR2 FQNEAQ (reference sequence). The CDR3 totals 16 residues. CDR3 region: CASSLARPLGRDTQYF. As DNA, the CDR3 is TGTGCCAGCAGCTTAGCACGTCCGTTGGGCAGAGATACGCAGTATTTT.

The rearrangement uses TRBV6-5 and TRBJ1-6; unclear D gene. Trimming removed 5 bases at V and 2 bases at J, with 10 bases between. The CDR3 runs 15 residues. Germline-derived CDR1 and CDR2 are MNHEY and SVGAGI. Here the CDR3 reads CASSPERAYNSPLHF. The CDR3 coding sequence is TGTGCCAGCAGTCCTGAAAGGGCCTATAATTCACCCCTCCACTTT.

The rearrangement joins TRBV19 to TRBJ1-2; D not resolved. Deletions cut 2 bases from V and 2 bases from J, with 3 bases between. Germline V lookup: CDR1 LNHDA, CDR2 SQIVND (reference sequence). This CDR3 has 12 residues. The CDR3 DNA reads TGTGCCAGTAGTATATGGAACTATGGCTACACCTTC. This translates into CASSIWNYGYTF. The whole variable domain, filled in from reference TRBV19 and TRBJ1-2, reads DGGITQSPKYLFRKEGQNVTLSCEQNLNHDAMYWYRQDPGQGLRLIYYSQIVNDFQKGDIAEGYSVSREKKESFPLTVTSAQKNPTAFYLCASSIWNYGYTFGSGTRLTVV.

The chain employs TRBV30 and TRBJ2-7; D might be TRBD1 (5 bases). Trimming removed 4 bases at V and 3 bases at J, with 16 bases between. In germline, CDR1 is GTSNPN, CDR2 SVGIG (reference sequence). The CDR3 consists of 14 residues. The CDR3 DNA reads TGTGCCTGGAACTTAATGGGGCTCCTCTACGAGCAGTACTTC. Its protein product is CAWNLMGLLYEQYF.

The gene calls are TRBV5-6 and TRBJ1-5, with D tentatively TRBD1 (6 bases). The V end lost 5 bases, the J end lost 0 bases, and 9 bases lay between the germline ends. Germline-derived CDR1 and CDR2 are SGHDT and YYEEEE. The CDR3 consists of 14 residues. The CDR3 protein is CASRSRGSNQPQHF. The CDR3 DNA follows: TGTGCCAGCAGAAGCAGGGGTAGCAATCAGCCCCAGCATTTT.

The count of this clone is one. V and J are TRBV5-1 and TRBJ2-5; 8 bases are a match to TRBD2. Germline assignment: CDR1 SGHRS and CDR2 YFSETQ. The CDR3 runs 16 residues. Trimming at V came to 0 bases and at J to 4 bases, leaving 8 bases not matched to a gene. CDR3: CASSLAIGGAGETQYF. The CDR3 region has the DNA TGCGCCAGCAGCTTGGCCATCGGGGGGGCCGGAGAGACCCAGTACTTC.

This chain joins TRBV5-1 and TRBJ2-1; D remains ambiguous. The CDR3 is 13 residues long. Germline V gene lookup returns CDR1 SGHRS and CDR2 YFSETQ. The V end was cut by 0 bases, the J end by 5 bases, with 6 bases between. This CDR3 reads CASSLAPDNEQFF. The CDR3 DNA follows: TGCGCCAGCAGCTTGGCGCCAGACAATGAGCAGTTCTTC.

Here the CDR3 DNA reads TGTGCCAGCAGCTTAGCCCTGGGACGGAGCTCCTACAATGAGCAGTTCTTC. This gives the protein CASSLALGRSSYNEQFF. This sequence joins TRBV11-3 and TRBJ2-1; D possibly matches TRBD1 or TRBD2 (5 bases each). The CDR3 totals 17 residues. Germline CDR1 reads SGHNT; CDR2 reads YENEEA. Trimming pared 1 base from V and 0 bases from J, leaving 13 bases between.

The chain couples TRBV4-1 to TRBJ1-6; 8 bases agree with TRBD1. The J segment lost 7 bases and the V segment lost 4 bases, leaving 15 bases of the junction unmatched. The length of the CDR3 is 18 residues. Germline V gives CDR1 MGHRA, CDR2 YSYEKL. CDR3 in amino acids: CASSRPKAGQGANSPLHF. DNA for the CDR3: TGCGCCAGCAGCCGCCCAAAGGCCGGACAGGGCGCGAATTCACCCCTCCACTTT.

CDR3 nucleotide sequence: TGTGCCTGGAGTGTAGACGTACCAGATACGCAGTATTTT. Its translation is CAWSVDVPDTQYF. The chain links TRBV30 to TRBJ2-3, with no clear D. This CDR3 region has 13 residues. The V and J ends lost 0 bases and 4 bases respectively, with 8 bases between them. The germline CDR1 and CDR2 sequences are GTSNPN and SVGIG (reference sequence).